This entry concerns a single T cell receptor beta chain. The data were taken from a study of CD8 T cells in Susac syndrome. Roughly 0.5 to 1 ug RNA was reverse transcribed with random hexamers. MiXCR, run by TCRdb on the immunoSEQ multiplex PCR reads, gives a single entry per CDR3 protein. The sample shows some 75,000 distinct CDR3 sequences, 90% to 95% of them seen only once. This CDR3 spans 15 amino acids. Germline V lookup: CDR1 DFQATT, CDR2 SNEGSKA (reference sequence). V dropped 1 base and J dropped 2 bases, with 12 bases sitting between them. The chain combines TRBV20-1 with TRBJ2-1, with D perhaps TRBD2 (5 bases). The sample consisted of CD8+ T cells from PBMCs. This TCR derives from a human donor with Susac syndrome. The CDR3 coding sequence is TGCAGTGCTAGAGCCCTCAGCGGTGCCTACAATGAGCAGTTCTTC. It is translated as CSARALSGAYNEQFF.